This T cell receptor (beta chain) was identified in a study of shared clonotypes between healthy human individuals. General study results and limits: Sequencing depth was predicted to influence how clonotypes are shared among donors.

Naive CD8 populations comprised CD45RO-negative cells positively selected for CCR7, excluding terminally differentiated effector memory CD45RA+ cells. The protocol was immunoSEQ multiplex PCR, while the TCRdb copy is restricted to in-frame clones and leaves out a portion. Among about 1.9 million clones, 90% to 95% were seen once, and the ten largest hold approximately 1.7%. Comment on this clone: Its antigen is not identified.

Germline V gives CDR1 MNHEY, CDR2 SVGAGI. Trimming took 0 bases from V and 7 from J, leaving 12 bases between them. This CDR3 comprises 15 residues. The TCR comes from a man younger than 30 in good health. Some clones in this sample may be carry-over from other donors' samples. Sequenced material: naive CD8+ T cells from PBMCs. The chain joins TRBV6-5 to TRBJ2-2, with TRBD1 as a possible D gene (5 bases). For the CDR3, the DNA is TGTGCCAGCAGTTACTCCGTCAGGGTGGACGGGGAGCTGTTTTTT. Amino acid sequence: CASSYSVRVDGELFF.